The T cell receptor (beta chain) under discussion was sequenced for a study of blood T cell repertoires in COVID-19. Between the trimmed V and J ends, which lost 3 bases and 6 bases, there was a span of 12 bases. The CDR3 contains 13 residues. The germline V gene encodes CDR1 SGHRS and CDR2 YFSETQ. Some clones are missing from TCRdb's copy, which holds only in-frame ones; the method was immunoSEQ multiplex PCR. This table holds more than 150,000 clones, 90% found once. This chain links TRBV5-1 with TRBJ1-1; no firm D call. The sequence came from a man aged 50 or older with acute or convalescent COVID-19. The specimen was peripheral blood. In DNA, the CDR3 is TGCGCCAGCAGCTCCGCTATGCAGGCTGAAGCTTTCTTT. Residues: CASSSAMQAEAFF.